This T cell receptor (beta chain) was profiled in a study of T-cell memory formation after mild COVID-19. Each CDR3 protein is one row after TCRdb ran MiXCR on the 5' RACE reads. In the table there are tens of thousands of distinct CDR3 sequences, more than 20% of which are singletons. The germline CDR1 and CDR2 sequences are SGDLS and YYNGEE. V lost 3 bases to trimming and J lost 1 base, with 10 bases between them. The CDR3 has 14 amino acids. This clonotype was counted between two and nine times. The chain carries TRBV9 and TRBJ2-5; D perhaps matches TRBD2 (7 bases). The sequence was collected from a man aged 18 to 35 who had mild COVID-19 (a few samples of this study predate the infection). Cell type and time point are not known. Sequenced material: PBMCs or a T cell subset sorted from them (not recorded which). This CDR3 reads CASSGGGSQETQYF. In DNA, the CDR3 is TGTGCCAGCAGCGGCGGGGGCTCCCAAGAGACCCAGTACTTC.